This entry features one T cell receptor beta chain sequence. Germline V gene data show CDR1 as GTSNPN and CDR2 as SVGIG (reference sequence). Trimming removed 4 bases at V and 2 bases at J, with 10 bases between. This CDR3 contains 13 residues. This record belongs to a study of blood T cell repertoires in COVID-19. The table came from immunoSEQ multiplex PCR; TCRdb's copy has only in-frame clones and leaves some out. The table shows 110,000 to 150,000 clones, with about 82% occurring only once. This TCR was sampled from a man in his fifties with acute or convalescent COVID-19. The sequenced sample consisted of peripheral blood. This chain links TRBV30 with TRBJ2-3; no clear D. The CDR3 reads CAWNSLPTDTQYF. Here the CDR3 DNA reads TGTGCCTGGAACTCTTTACCCACAGATACGCAGTATTTT.